Listed here are 5 T cell receptor beta chains from one sample, sequenced in a study of CD8 T cells in Susac syndrome. Roughly 0.45 to 1 ug RNA was reverse transcribed with random hexamers. TCRdb called the immunoSEQ multiplex PCR reads again in MiXCR, with one record for every CDR3 protein. The data show a few hundred thousand distinct CDR3 sequences, about 95% seen once. Material: CD4+ T cells from PBMCs. These receptors were obtained from a human donor with Susac syndrome.

The V and J genes are TRBV3-1 and TRBJ2-7; TRBD2 is a possible D gene (5 bases). The germline gives CDR1 LGHDT, CDR2 YNNKEL (reference sequence). The CDR3 totals 14 residues. Trimming pared 1 base from V and 5 bases from J, leaving 12 bases between. In DNA, the CDR3 is TGTGCCAGCAGCCAAGCGGGGTACTTTCACGAGCAGTACTTC. This encodes CASSQAGYFHEQYF.

The J gene is TRBJ1-5, the V gene TRBV20-1; 10 bases align to TRBD1. CDR3 size: 15 residues. The germline gives CDR1 DFQATT, CDR2 SNEGSKA (reference sequence). V was clipped by 6 bases and J by 5 bases; unmatched bases: 10. This CDR3 reads CSAGTGAATDQPQHF. Here the CDR3 DNA reads TGCAGTGCAGGGACAGGGGCGGCTACCGATCAGCCCCAGCATTTT.

The chain combines TRBV6-5 with TRBJ2-7; maybe TRBD2 (6 bases). The CDR3 has 17 amino acids. Trimming removed 4 bases at V and 3 bases at J, with 22 bases between. The germline gives CDR1 MNHEY, CDR2 SVGAGI. The CDR3 is CASSLTDSGGVGYEQYF. The CDR3 nucleotides read TGTGCCAGCAGTTTGACAGACTCGGGCGGGGTAGGCTACGAGCAGTACTTC.

The chain uses TRBV5-4 and TRBJ1-6; weak D call: TRBD1 (5 bases). V lost 4 bases and J lost 7, with 18 bases in between. The CDR3 has 16 amino acids. Germline V gene lookup returns CDR1 SGHNT and CDR2 YYREEE (reference sequence). Here the CDR3 reads CASSHSPRGGNSPLHF. The DNA of the CDR3 is TGTGCCAGCAGCCATTCCCCACGTGGGGGGAATTCACCCCTCCACTTT.

This rearrangement joins TRBV28 to TRBJ2-6; 8 positions agree with TRBD1. Unmatched junction bases numbered 2, after V lost 11 bases and J lost 2 bases. CDR3 size: 13 residues. Germline CDR1 and CDR2: MDHEN and SYDVKM. Written as DNA, the CDR3 is TGTGCCGGACAGGGTGCTGGGGCCAACGTCCTGACTTTC. It translates to CAGQGAGANVLTF.